Here is one T cell receptor beta chain with its context. This clonotype appeared a single time. Its target antigen remains unknown. Base qualities are not recorded, but no much larger clone differs from it by a single base. A solitary read yields weak support. This specimen comes from a study of blood T cells in healthy people across ages (dated by TCRdb to 2015 to 2017). Notes on the research overall: Template switching captured roughly one uniquely barcoded TCR beta cDNA molecule per two T cells in model experiments. Using deep sequencing normalized with unique cDNA molecular identifiers, the study measured how TCR beta repertoire diversity changes with age. Donors were grouped into four age groups: young (average 16 years), middle-aged (roughly 40), aged (around 60) and long-lived (about 89). Donors of different ages were randomly distributed across sequencing lanes to avoid experimental bias. The study analyzed two additional independent replicas of 1 million unique cDNA reads from the same blood draw for two donors, one aged 18 to 29 and one aged 80 or older. The study at large found these results: Compared with the aged group, the long-lived group had more naive CD4+ T cells, fewer expanded clones and increased TCR diversity, a pattern suggesting age selection. Bulk unsorted PBMC profiling prevented conclusive comparison of naive and antigen-experienced compartments. Observed TCR beta diversity correlated strongly with the percentage of naive T cells measured by flow cytometry. Observed TCR beta diversity per million T cells fell roughly linearly with age, and a significant reduction was already apparent by age about 43. Estimates of total diversity from one million sequenced T cells were regarded as lower bounds and underestimates. Donor CMV infection status was unknown, potentially confounding age-related changes in expanded clonotypes.

Library preparation was by 5' RACE. For sequencing, an Illumina HiSeq 2500 was employed. A second roughly 6 to 11 cycle PCR used a sample-barcoded 5' primer and a J-beta primer mix. A unique molecular identifier was introduced onto each TCR beta cDNA molecule by a template-switch 5' adaptor carrying 12 random nucleotides. Each sample yielded at least 2.5 million CDR3-containing paired-end reads. The Mint cDNA synthesis kit, primed by a TRBC-specific oligonucleotide, was used to synthesize first-strand cDNA from all RNA. Following uracil-DNA glycosylase treatment, all cDNA underwent a first 18-cycle PCR with the universal primers M1SS and BC2_uni_R. In the original analysis: For normalization, 1 million high-quality reads were randomly selected from each sample, with every read carrying a distinct molecular identifier. Reads with shared molecular identifiers were discarded instead of being binned into consensus sequences. MiTCR, with a Q25 quality threshold and the strictest error-elimination algorithm, was used for CDR3 identification, clonotype clustering and error correction. A nonparametric unseen species model with Euler transformation was used to estimate a lower bound on total TCR beta diversity. The public sequencing data were trimmed at Q25 with fastp and processed into clonotypes with MiXCR by TCRdb, which kept only in-frame beta chains. All rows with the same CDR3 protein become a single entry with the most common DNA and genes. These V and J calls are TCRdb output, not the study's own analysis. In all, the sample holds about 1.7 million distinct CDR3 sequences, and 28% of those were seen once. Of the sample, over 7% falls within the top ten clones.

The donors were 40 or so Caucasian individuals from Russia, aged roughly 6 to 100 years, who were systemically healthy. Roughly 10 milliliters of peripheral blood were collected from each donor into EDTA-treated Vacutainer tubes. Ficoll-Paque density-gradient centrifugation was used to isolate PBMCs, with at least 6.5 million per sample. Total RNA was extracted from PBMCs with Trizol reagent, with at least 6 micrograms obtained per sample. The percentages of naive CD45RAhigh/CD27high T cells were determined by flow cytometry on a PBMC aliquot from every donor. The CDR3 goes from the cysteine to the phenylalanine over 14 residues. Of the read, only the CDR3 DNA is kept; its 42 bases are in frame from base 1. The germline V gene gives CDR1 as SGHAT and CDR2 as FQNNGV. V loses 2 bases of germline sequence and J loses 4 bases, and the interval between the two ends is 8 bases.

Sequenced: blood. The clonotype originates from a woman aged 25 to 45 in good health. The sequence links TRBV11-2 to TRBJ2-2; no D gene call is confident. For the CDR3, the sequence is CASSLLDFTGELFF. At the DNA level, the sequence is TGTGCCAGCAGCTTACTAGATTTCACCGGGGAGCTGTTTTTT.